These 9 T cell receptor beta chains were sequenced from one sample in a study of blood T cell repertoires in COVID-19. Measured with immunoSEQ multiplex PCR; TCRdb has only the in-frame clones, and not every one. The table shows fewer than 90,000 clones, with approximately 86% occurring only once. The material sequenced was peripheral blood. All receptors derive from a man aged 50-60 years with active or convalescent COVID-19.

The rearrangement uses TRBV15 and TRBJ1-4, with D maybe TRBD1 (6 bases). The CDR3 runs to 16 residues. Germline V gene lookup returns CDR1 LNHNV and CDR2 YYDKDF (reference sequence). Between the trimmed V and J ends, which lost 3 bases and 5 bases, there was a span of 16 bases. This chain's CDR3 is CATSRAQGRGNEKLFF. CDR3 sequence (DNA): TGTGCCACCAGCAGGGCCCAGGGGCGCGGAAATGAAAAACTGTTTTTT. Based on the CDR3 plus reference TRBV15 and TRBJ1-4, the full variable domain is DAMVIQNPRYQVTQFGKPVTLSCSQTLNHNVMYWYQQKSSQAPKLLFHYYDKDFNNEADTPDNFQSRRPNTSFCFLDIRSPGLGDTAMYLCATSRAQGRGNEKLFFGSGTQLSVL.

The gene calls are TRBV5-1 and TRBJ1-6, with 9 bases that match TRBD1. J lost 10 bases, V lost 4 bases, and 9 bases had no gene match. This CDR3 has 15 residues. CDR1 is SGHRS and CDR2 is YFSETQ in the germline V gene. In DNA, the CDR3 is TGCGCCAGCAGCACCTACCGGGACAGGGAATCACCCCTCCACTTT. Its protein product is CASSTYRDRESPLHF.

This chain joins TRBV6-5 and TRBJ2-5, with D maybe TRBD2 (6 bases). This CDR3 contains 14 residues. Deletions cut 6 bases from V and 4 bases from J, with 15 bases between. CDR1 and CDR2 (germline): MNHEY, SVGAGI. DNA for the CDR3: TGTGCCAGCAGCCCGTCTAGCGTCCCAGAGACCCAGTACTTC. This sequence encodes CASSPSSVPETQYF.

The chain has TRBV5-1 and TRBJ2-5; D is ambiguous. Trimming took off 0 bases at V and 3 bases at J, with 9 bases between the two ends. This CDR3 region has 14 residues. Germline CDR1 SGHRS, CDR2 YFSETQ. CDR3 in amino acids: CASSLVAAEETQYF. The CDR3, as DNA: TGCGCCAGCAGCTTGGTAGCAGCCGAAGAGACCCAGTACTTC.

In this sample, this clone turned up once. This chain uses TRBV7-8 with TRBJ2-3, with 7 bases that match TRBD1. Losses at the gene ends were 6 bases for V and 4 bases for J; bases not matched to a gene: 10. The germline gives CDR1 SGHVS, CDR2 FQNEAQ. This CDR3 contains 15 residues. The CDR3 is CASRPTGVVSDTQYF. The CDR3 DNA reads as TGTGCCAGCAGACCAACAGGGGTAGTGTCAGATACGCAGTATTTT. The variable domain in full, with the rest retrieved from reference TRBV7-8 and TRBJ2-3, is GAGVSQSPRYKVAKRGQDVALRCDPISGHVSLFWYQQALGQGPEFLTYFQNEAQLDKSGLPSDRFFAERPEGSVSTLKIQRTQQEDSAVYLCASRPTGVVSDTQYFGPGTRLTVL.

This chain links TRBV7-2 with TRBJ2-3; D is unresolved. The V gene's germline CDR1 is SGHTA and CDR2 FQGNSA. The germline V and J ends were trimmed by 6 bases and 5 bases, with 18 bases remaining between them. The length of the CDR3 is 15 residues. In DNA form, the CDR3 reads TGTGCCAGCAGGCGCCGTGACATGCCTGAAGATACGCAGTATTTT. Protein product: CASRRRDMPEDTQYF.

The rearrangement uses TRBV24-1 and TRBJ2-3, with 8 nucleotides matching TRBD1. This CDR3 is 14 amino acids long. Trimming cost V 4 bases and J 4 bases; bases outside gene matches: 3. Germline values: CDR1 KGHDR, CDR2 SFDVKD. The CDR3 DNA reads TGTGCCACCAGTGACAGGGGGCAATCAGATACGCAGTATTTT. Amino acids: CATSDRGQSDTQYF.

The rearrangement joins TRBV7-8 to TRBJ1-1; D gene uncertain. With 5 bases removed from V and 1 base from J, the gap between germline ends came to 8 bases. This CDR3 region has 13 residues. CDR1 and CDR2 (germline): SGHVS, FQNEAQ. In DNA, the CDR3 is TGTGCCAGCAGCCCCCCCCGGAACACTGAAGCTTTCTTT. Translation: CASSPPRNTEAFF.

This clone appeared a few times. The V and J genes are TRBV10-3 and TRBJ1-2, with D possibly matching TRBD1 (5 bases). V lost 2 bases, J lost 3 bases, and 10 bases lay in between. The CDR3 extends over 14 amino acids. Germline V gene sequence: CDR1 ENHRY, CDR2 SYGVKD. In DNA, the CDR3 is TGTGCCATCAGTGAGAGACAGAGCTACTATGGCTACACCTTC. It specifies CAISERQSYYGYTF.